This TCR beta chain was sequenced during a study of blood T cell repertoires in COVID-19. Study-wide background: In each case, the material was cDNA or gDNA derived from T cells, B-cell-depleted T cells, or PBMCs.

This clone was counted once. This CDR3 has 17 residues. J lost 4 bases, V lost 4 bases, and 12 bases had no gene match. Germline loops: CDR1 SGDLS, CDR2 YYNGEE. The repertoire was sequenced with immunoSEQ multiplex PCR; TCRdb's copy has only in-frame clones and lacks some. Among a few hundred thousand clones listed, approximately 90% were seen once. The clonotype comes from a woman aged 40 to 50 who had recovered from COVID-19. The rearrangement joins TRBV9 to TRBJ2-1, with 9 bases identical to TRBD2. The sequencing input was peripheral blood. CDR3: CASSLGGASGIYNEQFF. The CDR3 nucleotides are TGTGCCAGCAGCCTAGGAGGGGCTAGCGGGATATACAATGAGCAGTTCTTC.